The clone carrying this T cell receptor beta chain was observed once. What it binds is unknown. The record originates from a study of T cell responses to AZD1222 COVID-19 vaccine. Study-level findings and limits: Clonal diversity was possibly underestimated, and the donors were mostly white British, with more females. No repertoire was sampled before or during the peak T cell response, only after it.

Only in-frame clones appear in the TCRdb table, and some are missing; sequencing was by immunoSEQ multiplex PCR. The table shows more than 150,000 clones, with about nine tenths occurring only once. CDR3 length equals 13 residues. Germline CDR1 LNHDA, CDR2 SQIVND (reference sequence). Trimming left V 5 bases short and J 9 bases short, with 14 bases between. This clonotype originated in an adult who had recovered from COVID-19. The sample here was peripheral blood, taken after recovery from COVID-19. This chain joins TRBV19 and TRBJ2-1; no reliable D call. In DNA form, the CDR3 reads TGTGCCAGTAGTCAAGCCCTAGTTGGTGAGCAGTTCTTC. Encoded protein: CASSQALVGEQFF.